This TCR beta chain originates from a study of T-cell reconstitution after alpha-beta-depleted transplantation in children. Study-wide results and caveats: The origin of alpha-beta T cells about two months after transplant was reportedly several hundred expanded graft clones. Recipient T cells and thymic progenitors that survived were the source of the high TCRbeta diversity seen at day 60 in some patients. A year post-transplant, T-cell counts and diversity derived mostly from newly produced T cells.

The CDR3 spans 13 residues. The V gene end was trimmed by 3 bases and the J gene end by 0 bases; junction bases not matched to a gene: 2. Germline lookup yields CDR1 DFQATT and CDR2 SNEGSKA (reference sequence). This clonotype was observed many times. Its target is not known. Preparation of the TCRbeta library involved a method that used unique molecular identifiers. TCRdb recomputed calls from the PCR reads with MiXCR, one row per CDR3 protein. The table includes about 600,000 distinct CDR3 sequences, approximately 12% detected once. Sequencing used PBMCs, mostly from graft donor cells, obtained 360 days after TCRalphabeta/CD19-depleted stem cell transplant. The J gene is TRBJ2-7, the V gene TRBV20-1, with 7 bases aligning to TRBD2. The TCR originated in a male patient younger than 18 who had a stem cell transplant for acute myeloid leukemia, so the T cells may come from the graft donor. The CDR3 sequence: CSASGGSSYEQYF. In DNA, the CDR3 is TGCAGTGCTAGCGGCGGGAGCTCCTACGAGCAGTACTTC.